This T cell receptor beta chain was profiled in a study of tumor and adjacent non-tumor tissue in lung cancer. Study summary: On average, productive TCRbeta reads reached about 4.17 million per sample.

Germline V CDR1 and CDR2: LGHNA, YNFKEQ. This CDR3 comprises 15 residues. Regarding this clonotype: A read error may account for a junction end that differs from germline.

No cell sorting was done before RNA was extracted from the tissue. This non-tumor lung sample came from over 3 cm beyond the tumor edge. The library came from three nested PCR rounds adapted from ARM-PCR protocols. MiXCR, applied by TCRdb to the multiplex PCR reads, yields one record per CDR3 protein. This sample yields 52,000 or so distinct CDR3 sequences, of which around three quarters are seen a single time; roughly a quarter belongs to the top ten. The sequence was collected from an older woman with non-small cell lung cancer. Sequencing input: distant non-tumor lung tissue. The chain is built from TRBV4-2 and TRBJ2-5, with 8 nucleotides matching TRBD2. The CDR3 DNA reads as TGTGACAGCAAACGGGGGGGTGATAACCGAGAGACCCAGTACTTC. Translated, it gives CDSKRGGDNRETQYF.